Listed below are T cell receptor beta chains from one sample, sequenced in a study of T cell repertoires in cytomegalovirus infection. TCRdb called the reads again in MiXCR, with one record for every CDR3 protein. The sample lists about 360,000 distinct CDR3 sequences; around 18% were seen once. The source material was PBMCs. The source is a human donor in good health (CMV status not recorded). Some clones in this sample may be carry-over from other donors' samples. CDR3s include the opening cysteine and the closing phenylalanine or tryptophan. A D gene is named only where the DNA matches it firmly. Only some rows state a clone size, as once, few, many or a class for expanded clones.

>TRBV14|TRBJ2-7|NA|NA
TGTGCCAGCAGCCAAGATATCCGGCGGGAGCAGTACTTC
CASSQDIRREQYF
>TRBV6-6|TRBJ2-7|few|TRBD1
TGTGCCAGCACGTCACAGGGGTTCTACGAGCAGTACTTC
CASTSQGFYEQYF
>TRBV12-3/TRBV12-4|TRBJ1-4|NA|NA
TGTGCCAGCAGTGGCGGCTGGGGAGGTGAAAAACTGTTTTTT
CASSGGWGGEKLFF
>TRBV19|TRBJ2-1|few|TRBD2
TGTGCCAGTAGTCTACTAGCGGGAAACCGTGGCAATGAGCAGTTCTTC
CASSLLAGNRGNEQFF
>TRBV12-3/TRBV12-4|TRBJ1-1|few|NA
TGTGCCAGCAGTAAGTACAGGGTTAACACTGAAGCTTTCTTT
CASSKYRVNTEAFF
>TRBV29-1|TRBJ2-3|NA|NA
TGCAGCGCGGGGGCAGATACGCAGTATTTT
CSAGADTQYF
>TRBV7-8|TRBJ2-1|many|NA
TGTGCCAGCAGCTTAGCGGCAGGGATTACGTACAATGAGCAGTTCTTC
CASSLAAGITYNEQFF
>TRBV7-3|TRBJ2-7|NA|NA
TGTGCCAGCACCTTAGGGGACTCCTACGAGCAGTACTTC
CASTLGDSYEQYF
>TRBV7-2|TRBJ1-3|many|NA
TGTGCCAGCAGCCCAACCGGCAGGGGCGGTAACACCATATATTTT
CASSPTGRGGNTIYF
>TRBV7-8|TRBJ1-6|many|NA
TGTGCCAGCAGCCTCCCTGGTTCACCCCTCCACTTT
CASSLPGSPLHF
>TRBV11-2|TRBJ1-2|few|NA
TGTGCCAGCAGCTTCGTAACCCGTTCGTCGTATGGCTACACCTTC
CASSFVTRSSYGYTF
>TRBV7-9|TRBJ1-4|few|NA
TGTGCCATCCCCCTGGACGGCTCTGATGATGAAAAACTGTTTTTT
CAIPLDGSDDEKLFF
>TRBV7-6|TRBJ2-3|many|NA
TGTGCCAGCAGCCCCTGGGTGGGCACAGATACGCAGTATTTT
CASSPWVGTDTQYF
>TRBV28|TRBJ1-1|few|TRBD1
TGTGCCAGCGAAAAGGGGGCCCTGGGCACTGAAGCTTTCTTT
CASEKGALGTEAFF
>TRBV18|TRBJ1-1|many|TRBD1
TGTGCCAGCTCACCCGGACAGGGAGGTACCACTGAAGCTTTCTTT
CASSPGQGGTTEAFF
>TRBV10-3|TRBJ2-7|NA|TRBD1
TGTGCCATCAGTGGAAGTAAGGGACAGATCTACGAGCAGTACTTC
CAISGSKGQIYEQYF
>TRBV10-3|TRBJ2-5|once|NA
TGTGCCACCGGGATCGGGGGCCACCTCGGGGAGACCCAGTACTTC
CATGIGGHLGETQYF
>TRBV20-1|TRBJ1-5|NA|NA
TGCAGTGCTAGCCTCCCCGGGGGTTATAGCAATCAGCCCCAGCATTTT
CSASLPGGYSNQPQHF
>TRBV7-2|TRBJ2-3|many|NA
TGTGCCAGCAGCCCGCAGGGGCGGACAGATACGCAGTATTTT
CASSPQGRTDTQYF
>TRBV12-3/TRBV12-4|TRBJ1-2|NA|TRBD1
TGTGCCACCCTGAAAAGGACAGGGCCAAAAGATACCGAGGTGGACTTC
CATLKRTGPKDTEVDF
>TRBV7-8|TRBJ1-1|many|TRBD1
TGTGCCAGCAGCCCCCGGACAGGGTCTGAAGCTTTCTTT
CASSPRTGSEAFF
>TRBV11-2|TRBJ1-2|few|NA
TGTGCCAGCAGCTACCCGGCGGCAGGGATTGGCTACACCTTC
CASSYPAAGIGYTF